The clone carrying this T cell receptor beta chain showed up just a few times. Its antigen remains unidentified. The record originates from a study of Ad26.COV2.S vaccination and SARS-CoV-2 variants. Study background: This donor came from the COV1001 trial of Ad26.COV2.S. The vaccine Ad26.COV2.S was put into the muscle once, or twice with 56 days between. General observations from the study: Measurements of TCR breadth and depth may have given underestimates of the total T cell responses. Comparable non-spike TCR breadth was observed in vaccine and placebo recipients.

Using immunoSEQ multiplex PCR, the repertoire was profiled, and TCRdb retains in-frame clones only, with some absent. The data show fewer than 900,000 clones, 80% to 90% seen once. The CDR3 has 15 residues. Germline V lookup: CDR1 SEHNR, CDR2 FQNEAQ (reference sequence). Trimming left V 0 bases short and J 0 bases short, with 6 bases between. The treatment: some 19 received Ad26.COV2.S at low or high dose, single or two shots; several received placebo; per-sample allocation not given. It was on day 63 after the first vaccine or placebo injection that samples were taken. Source: peripheral blood, taken in a trial of Ad26.COV2.S vaccine versus placebo. The receptor was isolated from a person between 18 and 65 years old who received the Ad26.COV2.S COVID-19 vaccine or a placebo. The chain uses TRBV7-9 and TRBJ2-1; possibly TRBD2 for D (5 bases). The CDR3 region is CASSLAGSSYNEQFF. The CDR3 bases are TGTGCCAGCAGCTTAGCGGGGAGCTCCTACAATGAGCAGTTCTTC.